These T cell receptor beta chains were read from a single sample in a study of vaccination and CD4 T cells after COVID-19. One entry per CDR3 protein, called by TCRdb with MiXCR from the PCR reads. The table records around 15,000 distinct CDR3 sequences, approximately 70% of them present only once. These receptors' targets are unknown. Sequencing was performed on CD4+ T cells from blood, cultured in vitro. These TCRs come from a human donor who had recovered from COVID-19. The CDR3 runs from the conserved cysteine through the conserved F or W. Fields, in order: J gene, V gene, CDR3 protein.

TRBJ2-5,TRBV6-5,CASSYSFVFGETQYF
TRBJ2-5,TRBV11-2,CASSYSAGGRGTQYF
TRBJ2-4,TRBV28,CASSLVGNIQYF
TRBJ1-2,TRBV11-2,CASSPRMGRNYGYTF
TRBJ1-6,TRBV12-3/TRBV12-4,CASSFQGDSPLHF
TRBJ1-5,TRBV6-1,CASTREQGGTPQHF
TRBJ1-1,TRBV2,CASSEYRGRAFF
TRBJ1-3,TRBV11-2,CASRVQVSSGNTIYF
TRBJ2-3,TRBV7-3,CASSAQGKFDTQYF
TRBJ1-5,TRBV30,CAWRPRGARQPQHF
TRBJ2-5,TRBV20-1,CSVQASGRETQYF
TRBJ1-6,TRBV27,CANSFVSRKGNSPLHF
TRBJ2-5,TRBV7-3,CASSPDRSETQYF
TRBJ2-7,TRBV27,CASRRPTGEQYF
TRBJ2-1,TRBV10-3,CAISDQGASRTGDSYNEQFF
TRBJ2-7,TRBV19,CASSTLTPSSGSSYEQYF
TRBJ1-1,TRBV7-9,CASSFGGARDTEAFF
TRBJ1-5,TRBV6-1,CASQGTGSTYSNQPQHF
TRBJ1-2,TRBV11-3,CASSLGRGPPYGYTF
TRBJ2-1,TRBV6-2/TRBV6-3,CASKMGVSQNEQFF
TRBJ2-2,TRBV7-9,CASSSWKSGRTGELFF
TRBJ2-2,TRBV20-1,CSARDTIPGPRNTGELFF
TRBJ2-2,TRBV20-1,CSARDLGGLNTGELFF
TRBJ1-5,TRBV6-2/TRBV6-3,CASSPSGQGVGQPQHF
TRBJ2-7,TRBV28,CASRPPLAGYYEQYF
TRBJ1-6,TRBV7-8,CASSLEGANYNSPLHF